One and the same sample provided the 27 T cell receptor beta chains below, sequenced in a study of control samples from healthy donors and cancer patients (TCRdb year 2020). Libraries were prepared through the immunoSEQ multiplex PCR assay. Imported from immuneACCESS, the table was reduced by TCRdb to in-frame sequences with V and J called. These copies leave out some clones; in studies compared against another copy, an unresolved V gene accounts for under half, and the cause of the remainder is not known. Across this sample there are 140,000 or so clones, with around 90% seen only once. The ten largest account for 4.9% of the sample. Sequenced: blood. These receptors came from a man under 40 in good health.

The chain couples TRBV3-1 (or the pseudogene TRBV3-2) to TRBJ2-1; the D is unclear. V lost 0 bases, J lost 5 bases, and 2 bases lay in between. CDR1 is LGHDT, CDR2 YNNKEL, per germline (reference sequence). The CDR3 has 12 amino acids. CDR3 nucleotide sequence: TGTGCCAGCAGCCAAGAGGACAATGAGCAGTTCTTC. Translated: CASSQEDNEQFF.

For the CDR3, the DNA is TGCGCCAGCAGCCAAGATCCCGGGGACTCCTACAATGAGCAGTTCTTC. Residues: CASSQDPGDSYNEQFF. This rearrangement joins TRBV4-1 to TRBJ2-1; a weak D match, TRBD2 (5 bases). V gave up 0 bases and J gave up 0 bases, with 9 bases separating them. This CDR3 is 16 amino acids long. The germline V gene encodes CDR1 MGHRA and CDR2 YSYEKL.

The chain is built from TRBV2 and TRBJ1-5; maybe TRBD1 (5 bases). Germline loops: CDR1 SNHLY, CDR2 FYNNEI. This CDR3 is 12 amino acids long. The V end lost 6 bases, the J end lost 9 bases, and 12 bases lay between the germline ends. DNA for the CDR3: TGTGCCAGCAGGGGGCGGGGCGGGCCCCAGCATTTT. Translated, it gives CASRGRGGPQHF.

This sequence joins TRBV4-3 and TRBJ2-3, with D possibly being TRBD1 (7 bases). CDR1 is LGHNA and CDR2 is YSLEER in the germline V gene. The V end lost 0 bases, the J end lost 2 bases, and 12 bases lay between the germline ends. The CDR3 length is 16 residues. CDR3 loop: CASSQEEGAFTDTQYF. For the CDR3, the DNA is TGCGCCAGCAGCCAAGAGGAGGGGGCCTTCACAGATACGCAGTATTTT.

This rearrangement joins TRBV29-1 to TRBJ2-7, with 7 bases fitting TRBD1. Germline V CDR1 and CDR2: SQVTM, ANQGSEA. The junction had 9 bases not matched to a gene; V was cut back by 0 bases and J by 4 bases. The CDR3 is 15 residues long. Here the CDR3 reads CSVEDARQGEYEQYF. CDR3 coding DNA: TGCAGCGTTGAAGATGCTCGTCAGGGGGAATACGAGCAGTACTTC.

CDR3 sequence reads: CASTSNPTVNYGYTF. The CDR3 DNA reads as TGTGCCAGTACCTCAAATCCGACAGTTAACTATGGCTACACCTTC. V is TRBV19 and J is TRBJ1-2; possibly TRBD1 for D (5 bases). Germline-derived CDR1 and CDR2 are LNHDA and SQIVND (reference sequence). This CDR3 has 15 amino acids. Deletions cut 7 bases from V and 1 base from J, with 16 bases between. Complete variable domain (other parts from reference TRBV19 and TRBJ1-2): DGGITQSPKYLFRKEGQNVTLSCEQNLNHDAMYWYRQDPGQGLRLIYYSQIVNDFQKGDIAEGYSVSREKKESFPLTVTSAQKNPTAFYLCASTSNPTVNYGYTFGSGTRLTVV.

The V and J genes are TRBV13 and TRBJ1-2; a possible D gene is TRBD1 (5 bases). Between the trimmed V and J ends, which lost 1 base and 2 bases, there was a span of 8 bases. Germline loops: CDR1 PRHDT, CDR2 FYEKMQ (reference sequence). The length of the CDR3 is 14 residues. The CDR3 coding sequence is TGTGCCAGCAGCTTAGTCGGGACCAACTATGGCTACACCTTC. Protein: CASSLVGTNYGYTF.

This clone has just one count. This chain links TRBV6-5 with TRBJ2-7, with 7 positions matching TRBD2. Looked up from germline, CDR1 is MNHEY and CDR2 is SVGAGI. V trimming: 4 bases; J trimming: 6 bases; junction bases outside the gene matches: 12. The CDR3 spans 15 residues. The DNA of the CDR3 is TGTGCCAGCAGTTTCGGCGGGAGTGTAATGGGCGAGCAGTACTTC. Its protein is CASSFGGSVMGEQYF.

This clone appeared once. This chain joins TRBV2 and TRBJ2-7; 12 nucleotides match TRBD1. The CDR3 contains 14 residues. The germline V gene has CDR1 SNHLY and CDR2 FYNNEI. V gave up 6 bases and J gave up 4 bases; unmatched junction bases: 4. The CDR3 DNA follows: TGTGCCAGCAGCGGGACAGGGGGCTTATACGAGCAGTACTTC. It translates to CASSGTGGLYEQYF. Together with reference TRBV2 and TRBJ2-7, the CDR3 gives the full variable domain: EPEVTQTPSHQVTQMGQEVILRCVPISNHLYFYWYRQILGQKVEFLVSFYNNEISEKSEIFDDQFSVERPDGSNFTLKIRSTKLEDSAMYFCASSGTGGLYEQYFGPGTRLTVT.

This chain joins TRBV5-8 and TRBJ2-7, with D possibly TRBD1 on 6 matching bases. Looked up from germline, CDR1 is SGHTS and CDR2 is YDEGEE. The CDR3 has 13 amino acids. The V end lost 5 bases, the J end lost 5 bases, and 14 bases lay between the germline ends. In DNA form, the CDR3 reads TGTGCCAGCAGTTCACGGGACACAGACGAGCAGTACTTC. It translates to CASSSRDTDEQYF.

This clone showed up just once. The V call is TRBV7-2, the J call TRBJ2-5; 7 bases fit TRBD2. Germline loops: CDR1 SGHTA, CDR2 FQGNSA. The CDR3 spans 17 residues. J gave up 0 bases and V 0 bases, and 7 bases lay outside the gene matches. CDR3 coding DNA: TGTGCCAGCAGCTTAGCGCCGCGAGCGGGGAACCAAGAGACCCAGTACTTC. The encoded protein is CASSLAPRAGNQETQYF.

The chain recombines TRBV5-5 with TRBJ1-1, with D possibly matching TRBD1 (5 bases). The CDR3 loop spans 15 amino acids. CDR1 SGHKS and CDR2 YYEKEE come from the germline V gene (reference sequence). V dropped 4 bases and J dropped 4 bases, with 17 bases sitting between them. CDR3 region: CASSPGGGRSTEAFF. The DNA for the CDR3 is TGTGCCAGCAGCCCCGGGGGGGGGAGGAGCACTGAAGCTTTCTTT.

This chain connects TRBV11-2 to TRBJ1-6; no clear D. The CDR3 consists of 12 residues. The V end lost 5 bases, the J end lost 6 bases, and 5 bases lay between the germline ends. Germline assignment: CDR1 SGHAT and CDR2 FQNNGV. The chain's CDR3 is CASSQFNSPLHF. DNA for the CDR3: TGTGCCAGCAGCCAATTTAATTCACCCCTCCACTTT.

V and J are TRBV7-6 and TRBJ2-5; D may be TRBD2 (6 bases). CDR3 size: 14 residues. The germline CDR1 and CDR2 sequences are SGHVS and FNYEAQ. V was clipped by 5 bases and J by 3 bases, with 13 bases between them. CDR3 coding DNA: TGTGCCAGCAGCCCCACCGGGAGTAAAGAGACCCAGTACTTC. Protein sequence: CASSPTGSKETQYF.

The chain couples TRBV6-2 or TRBV6-3 to TRBJ2-1; TRBD2 agrees at 16 bases. The V gene's germline CDR1 is MNHEY and CDR2 SVGEGT. The trim removed 4 bases at V and 2 bases at J, leaving 11 bases unmatched. The CDR3 spans 20 residues. As DNA, the CDR3 is TGTGCCAGCAGTTCCCCGGGACTAGCGGGAGGGCCCAGCGCCTACAATGAGCAGTTCTTC. Its translation: CASSSPGLAGGPSAYNEQFF.

V gene TRBV5-1 combines with J gene TRBJ1-3; D not resolved. Germline loops: CDR1 SGHRS, CDR2 YFSETQ. V lost 3 bases and J 5 bases, leaving 15 bases between the germline ends. The CDR3 covers 15 residues. The DNA for the CDR3 is TGCGCCAGCAGCTCAAACCCCGGCAGTAGAAACACCATATATTTT. Its protein product is CASSSNPGSRNTIYF.

The CDR3 region is CASSLDGRGQEKLFF. CDR3 coding DNA: TGTGCCAGCAGCTTAGATGGCAGGGGGCAGGAAAAACTGTTTTTT. The chain joins TRBV7-2 to TRBJ1-4; 8 bases line up with TRBD1. The length of the CDR3 is 15 residues. The junction had 6 bases not matched to a gene; V was cut back by 1 base and J by 8 bases. CDR1 is SGHTA, CDR2 FQGNSA, per germline.

This chain connects TRBV7-8 to TRBJ1-2; D not certain. The germline CDR1 and CDR2 sequences are SGHVS and FQNEAQ. V was cut by 4 bases and J by 8 bases, with 20 bases left in between. The CDR3 has 15 residues. CDR3 amino acids: CASSSSQREGVGYTF. CDR3 coding DNA: TGTGCCAGCAGCTCATCACAGCGGGAGGGTGTCGGCTACACCTTC.

Written as DNA, the CDR3 is TGTGCCAGCAGCGCGACCTACGAGCAGTACTTC. Encoded protein: CASSATYEQYF. V is TRBV11-1 and J is TRBJ2-7; D gene uncertain. The CDR3 extends over 11 amino acids. The V and J ends lost 5 bases and 2 bases respectively, with 4 bases between them. Germline-derived CDR1 and CDR2 are SGHAT and FQDESV (reference sequence).

The V gene is TRBV6-6, the J gene TRBJ2-2; 7 nucleotides line up with TRBD1. Trimming cost V 6 bases and J 4 bases; bases outside gene matches: 11. The V gene's germline CDR1 is MNHNY and CDR2 SVGAGI (reference sequence). The CDR3 covers 16 residues. CDR3 sequence reads: CASRPGGGGGTGELFF. The CDR3, as DNA: TGTGCCAGCAGGCCAGGGGGTGGAGGTGGCACCGGGGAGCTGTTTTTT.

This clone was recorded a few times. The CDR3 DNA sequence: TGTGCCACCAGCGCACCGCCTAGCGGGAGCCCAGATACGCAGTATTTT. Translated: CATSAPPSGSPDTQYF. The chain carries TRBV15 and TRBJ2-3; 10 bases map to TRBD2. Germline trimming cut 5 bases from V and 4 bases from J; bases unmatched to any gene: 9. CDR1 LNHNV and CDR2 YYDKDF come from the germline V gene (reference sequence). This CDR3 is built from 16 residues.

This sequence joins TRBV7-9 and TRBJ2-5, with D tentatively TRBD1 or TRBD2 (7 bases each). Per germline, CDR1 SEHNR and CDR2 FQNEAQ (reference sequence). Between the trimmed V and J ends, which lost 1 base and 1 base, there was a span of 16 bases. CDR3 length: 17 amino acids. The chain's CDR3 is CASSLVSGGAGQETQYF. As DNA, the CDR3 is TGTGCCAGCAGCTTAGTATCAGGGGGGGCCGGCCAAGAGACCCAGTACTTC.

The V call is TRBV6-4, the J call TRBJ1-2; a weak D match, TRBD1 (5 bases). This CDR3 contains 12 residues. With 7 bases removed from V and 9 bases from J, the gap between germline ends came to 15 bases. In germline, CDR1 is MRHNA, CDR2 SNTAGT. The CDR3 DNA follows: TGTGCCAGCAAGGGGCTAACGGGACGCTACACCTTC. Its translation: CASKGLTGRYTF.

The rearrangement links TRBV6-5 to TRBJ2-1, with 8 bases matching TRBD1. Germline-derived CDR1 and CDR2 are MNHEY and SVGAGI. The CDR3 length is 14 residues. V lost 6 bases to trimming and J lost 6 bases; unmatched junction nucleotides: 7. The CDR3 region has the DNA TGTGCCAGCAGGTGGGACAGGAAGGGCAATGAGCAGTTCTTC. This sequence encodes CASRWDRKGNEQFF.

The chain links TRBV7-3 to TRBJ1-1; the D gene is possibly TRBD1 (6 bases). There are 16 residues in the CDR3. CDR1 is SGHTA and CDR2 is FQGTGA in the germline V gene. V lost 2 bases, J lost 2 bases, and 15 bases lay in between. The CDR3 protein is CASSLARAGVNTEAFF. CDR3 DNA: TGTGCCAGCAGCTTAGCTCGAGCAGGGGTTAACACTGAAGCTTTCTTT.

This chain links TRBV5-1 with TRBJ1-1; TRBD1 might be the D (5 bases). Trimming cost V 4 bases and J 1 base, with 14 bases left between them. The CDR3 covers 15 residues. Germline V lookup: CDR1 SGHRS, CDR2 YFSETQ. The DNA of the CDR3 is TGCGCCAGCAGCCCCGGGGCCGGGGCGAACACTGAAGCTTTCTTT. Translated, it gives CASSPGAGANTEAFF. Filled out from reference TRBV5-1 and TRBJ1-1, the complete variable domain reads KAGVTQTPRYLIKTRGQQVTLSCSPISGHRSVSWYQQTPGQGLQFLFEYFSETQRNKGNFPGRFSGRQFSNSRSEMNVSTLELGDSALYLCASSPGAGANTEAFFGQGTRLTVV.

The chain links TRBV9 to TRBJ2-5; D is uncertain. Per the germline V gene, CDR1 is SGDLS and CDR2 is YYNGEE. Trimming cost V 0 bases and J 2 bases, with 14 bases left between them. This CDR3 is 16 amino acids long. CDR3 in amino acids: CASSVDGRAGQETQYF. The CDR3 DNA reads as TGTGCCAGCAGCGTAGATGGAAGGGCAGGTCAAGAGACCCAGTACTTC.